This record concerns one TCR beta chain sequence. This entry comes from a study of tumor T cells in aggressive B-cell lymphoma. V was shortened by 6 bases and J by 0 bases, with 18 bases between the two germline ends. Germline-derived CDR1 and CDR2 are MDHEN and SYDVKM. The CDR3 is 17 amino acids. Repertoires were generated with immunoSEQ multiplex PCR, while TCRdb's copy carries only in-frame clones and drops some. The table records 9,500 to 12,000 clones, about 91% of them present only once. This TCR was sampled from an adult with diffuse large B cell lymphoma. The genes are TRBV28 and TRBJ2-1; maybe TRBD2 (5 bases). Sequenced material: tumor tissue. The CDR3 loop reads CASRSNYGVSSYNEQFF. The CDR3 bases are TGTGCCAGCAGATCTAACTACGGGGTGAGCTCCTACAATGAGCAGTTCTTC.